The 32 T cell receptor beta chains presented below share a single source sample, sequenced in a study. TCRdb itself ran the 5' RACE reads through MiXCR, one entry per CDR3 protein. The data contain about 57,000 distinct CDR3 sequences, approximately 27% of them seen just once; the ten biggest clones take up roughly 2.1%. Tregs were sorted as CD4+CD25+CD127-/low cells. The material sequenced was tumor-infiltrating Tregs sorted from the breast tumor. Receptor source: a female donor with breast cancer.

The chain is built from TRBV30 and TRBJ1-2; unclear D gene. The CDR3 extends over 14 amino acids. CDR1 and CDR2 (germline): GTSNPN, SVGIG (reference sequence). V lost 0 bases, J lost 5 bases, and 13 bases lay in between. The CDR3 region has the DNA TGTGCCTGGAGTGTACGGTCAGGACGGTATGGCTACACCTTC. Protein: CAWSVRSGRYGYTF.

The sample holds many counts of this clonotype. V and J are TRBV5-1 and TRBJ2-5, with D possibly matching TRBD1 (6 bases). Germline loops: CDR1 SGHRS, CDR2 YFSETQ. CDR3 size: 14 residues. V lost 0 bases, J lost 4 bases, and 10 bases lay in between. CDR3 region: CASSLGQDGETQYF. CDR3 nucleotides: TGCGCCAGCAGCTTGGGACAGGACGGAGAGACCCAGTACTTC.

The chain recombines TRBV30 with TRBJ2-1; 7 bases line up with TRBD2. The CDR3 has 13 amino acids. Germline CDR1 is GTSNPN and CDR2 is SVGIG (reference sequence). J was trimmed by 7 bases and V by 0 bases; bases with no gene match: 3. This CDR3 is CAWSVVSGNEQFF. Written as DNA, the CDR3 is TGTGCCTGGAGTGTGGTTAGCGGGAATGAGCAGTTCTTC.

V is TRBV7-2 and J is TRBJ2-5, with 13 bases that match TRBD2. CDR3 length equals 17 residues. The germline V gene encodes CDR1 SGHTA and CDR2 FQGNSA. The V segment lost 4 bases and the J segment 2 bases; nucleotides outside the gene matches: 7. The CDR3 sequence is CASSYRGGLAGQETQYF. Written as DNA, the CDR3 is TGTGCCAGCAGCTACCGAGGGGGACTAGCGGGGCAAGAGACCCAGTACTTC.

This clonotype appeared a few times. This chain uses TRBV10-3 with TRBJ2-3, with a weak D call TRBD2 (6 bases). V was pared by 3 bases and J by 8 bases, with 18 bases between. Germline lookup yields CDR1 ENHRY and CDR2 SYGVKD. This CDR3 contains 15 residues. The CDR3 coding sequence is TGTGCCATCAGTGAATCCGAGGAGGGGCTCGGTACGCAGTATTTT. Encoded protein: CAISESEEGLGTQYF.

At least ten counts were recorded for this clonotype. V and J are TRBV6-5 and TRBJ2-2; D not resolved. This CDR3 has 14 residues. The V gene's germline CDR1 is MNHEY and CDR2 SVGAGI. With 1 base removed from V and 4 bases from J, the gap between germline ends came to 7 bases. CDR3: CASSYWASTGELFF. The CDR3 nucleotides are TGTGCCAGCAGTTACTGGGCATCCACCGGGGAGCTGTTTTTT.

The chain combines TRBV12-5 with TRBJ2-2; perhaps TRBD1 as D (6 bases). This CDR3 has 16 amino acids. The germline CDR1 and CDR2 sequences are LGHNT and FRNRAP. V was shortened by 2 bases and J by 6 bases, with 16 bases between the two germline ends. This CDR3 reads CASGLRQGCDSGELFF. The CDR3 region has the DNA TGTGCTAGTGGTTTGCGGCAGGGGTGCGATTCCGGGGAGCTGTTTTTT.

The chain's CDR3 is CSAPRGNIQYF. Here the CDR3 DNA reads TGCAGTGCTCCTAGGGGGAACATTCAGTACTTC. This chain joins TRBV20-1 and TRBJ2-4; perhaps TRBD1 as D (6 bases). V lost 5 bases to trimming and J lost 7 bases, with 9 bases between them. CDR3 size: 11 residues. In germline, CDR1 is DFQATT, CDR2 SNEGSKA (reference sequence).

This clonotype was counted a few times. The V and J genes are TRBV9 and TRBJ2-3, with D perhaps given as TRBD1 or TRBD2 (5 bases each). From germline, CDR1 is SGDLS and CDR2 YYNGEE. This CDR3 has 11 residues. Trimming stripped 3 bases from V and 6 bases from J, with 5 bases between. The CDR3 sequence: CASSGGDTQYF. CDR3 nucleotides: TGTGCCAGCAGCGGGGGGGATACGCAGTATTTT. The entire variable domain, with the rest obtained from reference TRBV9 and TRBJ2-3, is as follows: DSGVTQTPKHLITATGQRVTLRCSPRSGDLSVYWYQQSLDQGLQFLIQYYNGEERAKGNILERFSAQQFPDLHSELNLSSLELGDSALYFCASSGGDTQYFGPGTRLTVL.

This clonotype has just a few counts. The chain carries TRBV15 and TRBJ1-1; D is undetermined. The CDR3 has 13 amino acids. The V gene lost 7 bases and the J gene lost 4 bases, with 13 bases spanning the gap. The germline CDR1 and CDR2 sequences are LNHNV and YYDKDF (reference sequence). The DNA of the CDR3 is TGTGCCACCACAAAGGACCCTTCCACTGAAGCTTTCTTT. Residues: CATTKDPSTEAFF. The full variable domain, rest sourced from reference TRBV15 and TRBJ1-1, is DAMVIQNPRYQVTQFGKPVTLSCSQTLNHNVMYWYQQKSSQAPKLLFHYYDKDFNNEADTPDNFQSRRPNTSFCFLDIRSPGLGDTAMYLCATTKDPSTEAFFGQGTRLTVV.

This clonotype was seen a handful of times. The chain uses TRBV20-1 and TRBJ2-7, with TRBD2 matching 10 bases. CDR3 length: 16 residues. Germline CDR1 is DFQATT and CDR2 is SNEGSKA (reference sequence). J was trimmed by 4 bases and V by 1 base; bases with no gene match: 10. The CDR3 reads CSARAVLQREGYEQYF. The CDR3, as DNA: TGCAGTGCTAGAGCGGTCCTCCAGCGGGAGGGATACGAGCAGTACTTC.

This clonotype has more than one count but fewer than ten. The V call is TRBV5-1, the J call TRBJ2-1; 8 positions agree with TRBD1. Germline CDR1 and CDR2: SGHRS and YFSETQ. Germline trimming cut 0 bases from V and 5 bases from J; bases unmatched to any gene: 4. This CDR3 is 15 amino acids long. The CDR3 nucleotides read TGCGCCAGCAGCTTGGCTGTGACAGGGGACAATGAGCAGTTCTTC. Protein: CASSLAVTGDNEQFF.

The chain has TRBV19 and TRBJ1-2; tentatively, D is TRBD1 (5 bases). The CDR3 runs 13 residues. Germline V CDR1 and CDR2: LNHDA, SQIVND (reference sequence). V lost 8 bases to trimming and J lost 6 bases, with 16 bases between them. The CDR3 loop reads CASHHGQADGYTF. CDR3 nucleotides: TGTGCCAGTCACCATGGACAAGCCGATGGCTACACCTTC.

This clonotype appeared many times. The V gene is TRBV3-1, the J gene TRBJ1-5; 11 bases are a match to TRBD1. CDR3 length equals 15 residues. CDR1 and CDR2 from the germline V gene are LGHDT and YNNKEL (reference sequence). V trimming: 2 bases; J trimming: 5 bases; junction bases outside the gene matches: 2. The CDR3 sequence is CASSQTGQGDQPQHF. The CDR3 region has the DNA TGTGCCAGCAGCCAAACGGGACAGGGGGATCAGCCCCAGCATTTT.

In this sample, this clonotype turned up a few times. The rearrangement uses TRBV20-1 and TRBJ1-1; 7 nucleotides line up with TRBD1. The CDR3 spans 13 residues. The V and J ends lost 5 bases and 3 bases, in that order; junction bases with no gene match: 6. Germline-derived CDR1 and CDR2 are DFQATT and SNEGSKA (reference sequence). This chain's CDR3 is CSAGQGGYTEAFF. CDR3 bases: TGCAGTGCTGGCCAGGGGGGGTACACTGAAGCTTTCTTT.

This clonotype was observed a single time. The chain links TRBV6-2 or TRBV6-3 to TRBJ1-1; no definite D call. Per the germline V gene, CDR1 is MNHEY and CDR2 is SVGEGT. CDR3 length equals 14 residues. The V end lost 2 bases, the J end lost 0 bases, and 7 bases lay between the germline ends. CDR3 loop: CASSYLQVNTEAFF. In DNA, the CDR3 is TGTGCCAGCAGTTACCTGCAGGTGAACACTGAAGCTTTCTTT.

J is TRBJ2-7 and V is TRBV29-1; weak D call: TRBD1 (6 bases). V lost 7 bases, J lost 5 bases, and 18 bases lay in between. In germline, CDR1 is SQVTM, CDR2 ANQGSEA. The CDR3 spans 13 residues. Here the CDR3 DNA reads TGCAGCGCCCGGGACACGGGCCTCGACGAGCAGTACTTC. The encoded protein is CSARDTGLDEQYF.

This clonotype appeared many times. The gene calls are TRBV5-1 and TRBJ2-6; TRBD1 might be the D (6 bases). The germline CDR1 and CDR2 sequences are SGHRS and YFSETQ. V was shortened by 6 bases and J by 12 bases, with 16 bases between the two germline ends. The CDR3 length is 13 residues. In nucleotides, the CDR3 is TGCGCCAGCACGAGGACAGAAACGAGCGTCCTGACTTTC. This sequence encodes CASTRTETSVLTF. Variable domain in full (rest from reference TRBV5-1 and TRBJ2-6): KAGVTQTPRYLIKTRGQQVTLSCSPISGHRSVSWYQQTPGQGLQFLFEYFSETQRNKGNFPGRFSGRQFSNSRSEMNVSTLELGDSALYLCASTRTETSVLTFGAGSRLTVL.

The chain uses TRBV9 and TRBJ1-2; D not certain. Trimming removed 4 bases at V and 1 base at J, with 8 bases between. Germline CDR1 reads SGDLS; CDR2 reads YYNGEE. This CDR3 is built from 13 residues. CDR3 loop: CASSSGFNYGYTF. CDR3 in DNA: TGTGCCAGCAGCTCGGGGTTTAACTATGGCTACACCTTC. Drawing the rest from reference TRBV9 and TRBJ1-2, the complete variable domain is DSGVTQTPKHLITATGQRVTLRCSPRSGDLSVYWYQQSLDQGLQFLIQYYNGEERAKGNILERFSAQQFPDLHSELNLSSLELGDSALYFCASSSGFNYGYTFGSGTRLTVV.

The V call is TRBV12-3 or TRBV12-4, the J call TRBJ1-1; TRBD1 might be the D (5 bases). With 5 bases removed from V and 6 bases from J, the gap between germline ends came to 10 bases. The CDR3 has 12 amino acids. The CDR3 here is CASSPGTSEAFF. CDR3 DNA sequence: TGTGCCAGCAGTCCAGGGACCTCTGAAGCTTTCTTT.

A word on this clonotype: With a much larger clone just one base away, this may be a read error. The rearrangement joins TRBV11-2 to TRBJ1-3; tentatively, D is TRBD1 (6 bases). The CDR3 spans 14 residues. The germline V gene encodes CDR1 SGHAT and CDR2 FQNNGV. Written as DNA, the CDR3 is TGTGCCAGCAGCCGGGGGGCGGCTGGAAACACCGTATATTTT. This encodes CASSRGAAGNTVYF. Combining the CDR3 with reference TRBV11-2 and TRBJ1-3 gives the whole variable domain EAGVAQSPRYKIIEKRQSVAFWCNPISGHATLYWYQQILGQGPKLLIQFQNNGVVDDSQLPKDRFSAERLKGVDSTLKIQPAKLEDSAVYLCASSRGAAGNTVYFGEGSWLTVV.

About this clonotype itself: The conserved closing phenylalanine or tryptophan is absent in this CDR3, likely reflecting a read error. The chain joins TRBV29-1 to TRBJ1-4, with a weak D call TRBD1 (5 bases). Germline V CDR1 and CDR2: SQVTM, ANQGSEA. The CDR3 spans 13 residues. The germline V and J ends were trimmed by 6 bases and 5 bases, with 13 bases remaining between them. The CDR3 DNA follows: TGCAGCGTATATGCAGGGTTGAATGAAAAACTGTTTGTT. Its protein product is CSVYAGLNEKLFV.

This rearrangement joins TRBV20-1 to TRBJ2-2; D may be TRBD2 (6 bases). Germline V gene data show CDR1 as DFQATT and CDR2 as SNEGSKA (reference sequence). V was clipped by 0 bases and J by 1 base, with 12 bases between them. The CDR3 is made up of 16 amino acids. The CDR3 nucleotides are TGCAGTGCTAGAGATCCTCTAGCGAGGAACACCGGGGAGCTGTTTTTT. Its translation: CSARDPLARNTGELFF.

The chain carries TRBV5-1 and TRBJ2-5, with unresolved D. CDR1 is SGHRS and CDR2 is YFSETQ in the germline V gene. V lost 0 bases and J 1 base, leaving 13 bases between the germline ends. The CDR3 has 16 amino acids. The DNA of the CDR3 is TGCGCCAGCAGCTTGGGTACATTCCTCGGCCAAGAGACCCAGTACTTC. Protein product: CASSLGTFLGQETQYF.

This clonotype was counted many times. The V and J genes are TRBV4-3 and TRBJ1-1; no reliable D call. This CDR3 comprises 13 residues. Germline loops: CDR1 LGHNA, CDR2 YSLEER. Trimming removed 0 bases from V and 1 base from J, with 3 bases in between. DNA of the CDR3: TGCGCCAGCAGCCAAGATAGGAACACTGAAGCTTTCTTT. This sequence encodes CASSQDRNTEAFF.

The rearrangement links TRBV7-2 to TRBJ2-1, with TRBD2 matching over 7 bases. Per the germline V gene, CDR1 is SGHTA and CDR2 is FQGNSA. The CDR3 is made up of 15 amino acids. Trimming cost V 2 bases and J 5 bases; bases outside gene matches: 6. CDR3 bases: TGTGCCAGCAGCTTAAGAGCGGGATTCAACAATGAGCAGTTCTTC. Amino acid sequence: CASSLRAGFNNEQFF.

This rearrangement joins TRBV2 to TRBJ2-1; 7 bases line up with TRBD2. CDR1 and CDR2 from the germline V gene are SNHLY and FYNNEI. With V trimmed by 7 bases and J by 9 bases, 6 bases remained unmatched. The CDR3 totals 12 residues. The CDR3 region is CASKASGPEQFF. The CDR3 DNA follows: TGTGCCAGCAAGGCTAGCGGACCTGAGCAGTTCTTC.

This clonotype was recorded many times. V gene TRBV20-1 combines with J gene TRBJ1-4; 9 positions match TRBD1. Germline CDR1 reads DFQATT; CDR2 reads SNEGSKA (reference sequence). After removal of 1 base from V and 6 bases from J, the junction contained 6 bases not matched to a gene. This CDR3 contains 15 residues. The CDR3 spells CSARVIGTGHEKLFF. The CDR3 DNA reads TGCAGTGCTAGAGTCATTGGGACAGGGCATGAAAAACTGTTTTTT.

V and J are TRBV6-6 and TRBJ2-5, with TRBD2 matching 7 bases. Germline V gene data show CDR1 as MNHNY and CDR2 as SVGAGI (reference sequence). With V trimmed by 6 bases and J by 3 bases, 16 bases remained unmatched. The CDR3 is 17 residues long. Written as DNA, the CDR3 is TGTGCCAGCAGCTGGCAGGAAGGGGCGGGAGTAAAAGAGACCCAGTACTTC. It encodes CASSWQEGAGVKETQYF.

This clonotype showed up many times. The chain links TRBV12-3 or TRBV12-4 to TRBJ1-1, with D perhaps matching TRBD1 (5 bases). The germline V and J ends were trimmed by 2 bases and 4 bases, with 11 bases remaining between them. The CDR3 sequence is 14 residues long. The CDR3 DNA reads TGTGCCAGCAGTTTATCGGGGGGTAGCACTGAAGCTTTCTTT. The encoded protein is CASSLSGGSTEAFF.

On this clonotype: Germline is not matched at one junction end, which may reflect a read error. CDR3 nucleotide sequence: TGTGCCAGCAGCCATCTTGAAGGACAGGGGAAAATGAACACTGAAGCTTTCTTT. Residues: CASSHLEGQGKMNTEAFF. V gene TRBV4-1 combines with J gene TRBJ1-1, with TRBD1 matching over 9 bases. CDR1 and CDR2 (germline): MGHRA, YSYEKL. The CDR3 contains 18 residues.

This clonotype was seen at least ten times. The J gene is TRBJ2-2, the V gene TRBV29-1; 7 bases are shared with TRBD2. The CDR3 sequence is 13 residues long. CDR1 is SQVTM, CDR2 ANQGSEA, per germline. Losses at the gene ends were 5 bases for V and 6 bases for J; bases not matched to a gene: 6. CDR3 amino acids: CSVNRAGAGELFF. DNA of the CDR3: TGCAGCGTTAATCGCGCGGGGGCCGGGGAGCTGTTTTTT.